These 22 T cell receptor beta chains share one sample of origin, sequenced in a study of beta chain features in type 1 diabetes. Since all of the isolated RNA was reverse transcribed, expressed TCRB transcripts were what got sequenced. Libraries were prepared by immunoSEQ multiplex PCR; TCRdb keeps only in-frame clonotypes and omits some of them. The sample includes hundreds of thousands of clones, 15% to 17% of them seen just once. The sequencing input was naive CD4+ T cells from blood. The origin of the receptors is a man aged 18 to 29 in good health.

The chain recombines TRBV7-9 with TRBJ1-2; D unresolved. Germline CDR1 reads SEHNR; CDR2 reads FQNEAQ (reference sequence). This CDR3 contains 14 residues. V lost 3 bases and J 3 bases, leaving 11 bases between the germline ends. This CDR3 reads CASSLATDYYGYTF. In nucleotides, the CDR3 is TGTGCCAGCAGCTTGGCCACGGACTACTATGGCTACACCTTC.

This clone occurred a few times. The V and J genes are TRBV5-1 and TRBJ2-1, with TRBD1 identical over 8 bases. V lost 4 bases, J lost 9 bases, and 3 bases stayed unmatched. The CDR3 contains 12 residues. In germline, CDR1 is SGHRS, CDR2 YFSETQ. Here the CDR3 reads CASSPGGLEQFF. In nucleotides, the CDR3 is TGCGCCAGCAGCCCAGGGGGCCTTGAGCAGTTCTTC.

The chain recombines TRBV15 with TRBJ2-5; D unresolved. TRBJ2-7 explains the end of the DNA better; the J call may be wrong. The CDR3 runs 12 residues. Germline CDR1 reads LNHNV; CDR2 reads YYDKDF (reference sequence). The CDR3 region is CATSRGPYEQYF. DNA for the CDR3: TGTGCCACCAGCAGAGGCCCATACGAGCAGTACTTC.

In this sample, this clone turned up a few times. The chain couples TRBV28 to TRBJ2-7; 7 bases match TRBD2. Germline V lookup: CDR1 MDHEN, CDR2 SYDVKM. The CDR3 covers 15 residues. Trimming at V came to 6 bases and at J to 0 bases, leaving 8 bases not matched to a gene. Here the CDR3 reads CASSRPGGRSYEQYF. CDR3 nucleotide sequence: TGTGCCAGCAGCAGACCGGGGGGTCGCTCCTACGAGCAGTACTTC.

This clone has only a few counts. This chain joins TRBV19 and TRBJ2-1; TRBD2 matches 11 bases. With 7 bases clipped from V and 5 bases from J, the junction kept 4 bases outside the gene matches. The CDR3 consists of 14 residues. Germline V lookup: CDR1 LNHDA, CDR2 SQIVND (reference sequence). CDR3: CASISGRADNEQFF. CDR3 bases: TGTGCCAGTATTAGCGGGAGGGCGGACAATGAGCAGTTCTTC.

This clone was found a few times. The chain has TRBV28 and TRBJ1-5; TRBD1 might be the D (6 bases). CDR1 is MDHEN and CDR2 is SYDVKM in the germline V gene. CDR3 length: 16 amino acids. The ends were cut back, 7 bases at V and 1 base at J, with 17 bases in the middle. CDR3 coding DNA: TGTGCCAGCACCAGACGCAGGAGGGGGAGCAATCAGCCCCAGCATTTT. Translating it yields CASTRRRRGSNQPQHF.

The V gene is TRBV7-2, the J gene TRBJ2-1, with 8 positions matching TRBD2. In germline, CDR1 is SGHTA, CDR2 FQGNSA. The CDR3 has 17 residues. V shed 4 bases, J shed 2 bases, and the junction held 10 bases outside the gene matches. CDR3 DNA sequence: TGTGCCAGCAGCTGGATGATGAAGCGGGGGACCTACAATGAGCAGTTCTTC. Its protein product is CASSWMMKRGTYNEQFF.

This clone appeared a few times. This rearrangement joins TRBV5-5 to TRBJ2-1; TRBD2 agrees at 7 bases. There are 19 residues in the CDR3. Germline lookup yields CDR1 SGHKS and CDR2 YYEKEE (reference sequence). After removal of 3 bases from V and 4 bases from J, the junction contained 19 bases not matched to a gene. Here the CDR3 reads CASSYHLAAGKMRYNEQFF. The CDR3 DNA reads as TGTGCCAGCAGCTATCACCTAGCGGCTGGGAAAATGCGTTACAATGAGCAGTTCTTC.

This clone was counted only a few times. The rearrangement links TRBV7-6 to TRBJ1-1; D may be TRBD1 (6 bases). Deletions cut 1 base from V and 0 bases from J, with 12 bases between. The CDR3 spans 16 residues. CDR1 is SGHVS, CDR2 FNYEAQ, per germline. In DNA form, the CDR3 reads TGTGCCAGCAGCTTAGTAGGACAGATTATGAACACTGAAGCTTTCTTT. Translating gives CASSLVGQIMNTEAFF.

The rearrangement links TRBV10-3 to TRBJ2-2; D uncertain. The V and J ends lost 11 bases and 7 bases respectively, with 11 bases between them. The CDR3 contains 11 residues. Germline lookup yields CDR1 ENHRY and CDR2 SYGVKD. In DNA form, the CDR3 reads TGTGCCGCTAGTAAAGTCGGGGAGCTGTTTTTT. This encodes CAASKVGELFF.

The chain carries TRBV23-1 and TRBJ2-7, with D possibly being TRBD1 (5 bases). TRBV23-1 is placed among ORFs of uncertain function. This CDR3 contains 16 residues. V lost 3 bases to trimming and J lost 4 bases, with 19 bases between them. The CDR3 bases are TGCGCCAGCAGTCATATGACAGAGCCTACGTTTTACGAGCAGTACTTC. It codes for CASSHMTEPTFYEQYF.

The chain is built from TRBV19 and TRBJ2-7; TRBD1 matches 7 bases. This CDR3 has 16 residues. Germline assignment: CDR1 LNHDA and CDR2 SQIVND (reference sequence). The V and J ends lost 7 bases and 3 bases, in that order; junction bases with no gene match: 15. The CDR3 DNA follows: TGTGCCAGTACCCCTAATACGGGACAGTTAAACTACGAGCAGTACTTC. The encoded protein is CASTPNTGQLNYEQYF.

CDR3 protein: CASSLTYRAGDTQYF. Written as DNA, the CDR3 is TGTGCCAGCAGCTTAACGTATAGGGCAGGTGATACGCAGTATTTT. The V and J genes are TRBV7-3 and TRBJ2-3; D is uncertain. The CDR3 extends over 15 amino acids. V gave up 0 bases and J gave up 6 bases, with 13 bases separating them. Germline CDR1 SGHTA, CDR2 FQGTGA. The variable domain in full, with the rest retrieved from reference TRBV7-3 and TRBJ2-3, is GAGVSQTPSNKVTEKGKYVELRCDPISGHTALYWYRQSLGQGPEFLIYFQGTGAADDSGLPNDRFFAVRPEGSVSTLKIQRTERGDSAVYLCASSLTYRAGDTQYFGPGTRLTVL.

The chain links TRBV6-4 to TRBJ1-1, with D unresolved. The CDR3 is 13 amino acids. Between the trimmed V and J ends, which lost 4 bases and 0 bases, there was a span of 6 bases. The germline V gene has CDR1 MRHNA and CDR2 SNTAGT. CDR3 in amino acids: CASSARVNTEAFF. The CDR3 DNA reads as TGTGCCAGCAGTGCGCGGGTGAACACTGAAGCTTTCTTT.

V gene TRBV23-1 combines with J gene TRBJ2-2, with 7 nucleotides matching TRBD1. TRBV23-1 is treated as an ORF (open reading frame) with a function not yet certain. The ends lost 4 bases at V and 5 bases at J; junction bases unmatched: 10. The CDR3 spans 16 residues. CDR3 in amino acids: CASSPPEGGTTGELFF. In DNA form, the CDR3 reads TGCGCCAGCAGTCCGCCCGAAGGGGGCACGACCGGGGAGCTGTTTTTT.

The J gene is TRBJ2-1, the V gene TRBV6-6; 8 bases are a match to TRBD2. With V trimmed by 6 bases and J by 5 bases, 6 bases remained unmatched. Germline assignment: CDR1 MNHNY and CDR2 SVGAGI (reference sequence). The CDR3 totals 14 residues. CDR3 sequence reads: CASRSSGRDNEQFF. The CDR3 DNA reads TGTGCCAGCAGGTCCAGCGGGAGAGACAATGAGCAGTTCTTC.

The rearrangement joins TRBV5-1 to TRBJ1-5, with 7 positions matching TRBD1. V lost 5 bases and J lost 0; bases outside the gene matches: 2. The CDR3 has 14 amino acids. The germline CDR1 and CDR2 sequences are SGHRS and YFSETQ. Here the CDR3 DNA reads TGCGCCAGCAGGCAGGGGGATAGCAATCAGCCCCAGCATTTT. Its translation is CASRQGDSNQPQHF.

This chain uses TRBV5-6 with TRBJ1-1; 10 bases align to TRBD1. V gave up 5 bases and J gave up 6 bases; unmatched junction bases: 10. Germline V gene lookup returns CDR1 SGHDT and CDR2 YYEEEE. This CDR3 comprises 15 residues. For the CDR3, the DNA is TGTGCCAGCAGTCTAACCGGGACAGGGGTACCTGAAGCTTTCTTT. This encodes CASSLTGTGVPEAFF.

This clone appeared a few times. The chain uses TRBV9 and TRBJ2-1; TRBD1 matches 8 bases. Germline trimming cut 0 bases from V and 7 bases from J; bases unmatched to any gene: 6. The CDR3 totals 15 residues. Germline CDR1 SGDLS, CDR2 YYNGEE. The CDR3 region is CASSVAQQGVNEQFF. CDR3 DNA: TGTGCCAGCAGCGTAGCCCAACAGGGGGTAAATGAGCAGTTCTTC.

V usage is TRBV5-4 and J usage is TRBJ2-7; possible D gene TRBD1, 6 bases. Germline V CDR1 and CDR2: SGHNT, YYREEE (reference sequence). The CDR3 is made up of 13 amino acids. Deletions cut 3 bases from V and 2 bases from J, with 9 bases between. The CDR3 here is CASSSQGAYEQYF. CDR3 in DNA: TGTGCCAGCAGCTCACAGGGAGCCTACGAGCAGTACTTC.

This chain links TRBV13 with TRBJ1-4; 9 positions agree with TRBD1. The germline CDR1 and CDR2 sequences are PRHDT and FYEKMQ (reference sequence). The CDR3 contains 15 residues. Losses at the gene ends were 5 bases for V and 4 bases for J; bases not matched to a gene: 5. Here the CDR3 reads CASSRTGALNEKLFF. In nucleotides, the CDR3 is TGTGCCAGCAGCAGGACAGGGGCTCTTAATGAAAAACTGTTTTTT.

This clone was recorded a few times. The chain joins TRBV9 to TRBJ2-1, with 12 bases matching TRBD2. Germline V gives CDR1 SGDLS, CDR2 YYNGEE. With V trimmed by 3 bases and J by 4 bases, 5 bases remained unmatched. This CDR3 has 16 residues. For the CDR3, the DNA is TGTGCCAGCAGCGCTAGCGGGACTAGCGGGTACAATGAGCAGTTCTTC. It yields the protein CASSASGTSGYNEQFF.